The 9 T cell receptor beta chains below all came from one sample that was sequenced in a study of blood T cell repertoires in COVID-19 (dated by TCRdb to the early 2020s). Receptor amplification or capture employed the immunoSEQ multiplex PCR assay. TCRdb obtained this table from immuneACCESS and retained in-frame rearrangements with V and J assigned. These tables miss some clones; where compared with another copy, unresolved V genes account for less than half of the shortfall, and the remainder is unexplained. The sample has over 110,000 clones on record, 84% of them singletons. About 4% of the sample belongs to the ten largest clones. The sample consisted of PBMCs or T cells enriched from blood (not recorded which). Receptors originate from a middle-aged man in a cohort exposed to, infected with or recovered from COVID-19 (not recorded which).

The chain couples TRBV24-1 to TRBJ2-3; the D is unclear. Germline CDR1 reads KGHDR; CDR2 reads SFDVKD. This CDR3 comprises 15 residues. Trimming cost V 4 bases and J 3 bases, with 13 bases left between them. CDR3 sequence (DNA): TGTGCCACCAGTGACCCTGGTCGGTTAACAGATACGCAGTATTTT. Encoded protein: CATSDPGRLTDTQYF.

The chain combines TRBV7-2 with TRBJ2-5, with D possibly being TRBD2 (6 bases). V lost 7 bases and J 4 bases, leaving 10 bases between the germline ends. CDR1 and CDR2 (germline): SGHTA, FQGNSA. The CDR3 is 12 residues long. CDR3 DNA: TGTGCCAGCAAGGAGGGCTTAGAGACCCAGTACTTC. Encoded protein: CASKEGLETQYF. Full variable domain (outside the CDR3, taken from reference TRBV7-2 and TRBJ2-5): GAGVSQSPSNKVTEKGKDVELRCDPISGHTALYWYRQSLGQGLEFLIYFQGNSAPDKSGLPSDRFSAERTGGSVSTLTIQRTQQEDSAVYLCASKEGLETQYFGPGTRLLVL.

This clone was seen only once. The rearrangement links TRBV28 to TRBJ1-1, with TRBD1 matching 8 bases. The CDR3 length is 15 residues. Germline V gene data show CDR1 as MDHEN and CDR2 as SYDVKM. V lost 5 bases and J lost 0; bases outside the gene matches: 5. The CDR3 DNA is TGTGCCAGCAGTCCGGGGGACAGGCTGAACACTGAAGCTTTCTTT. Its translation is CASSPGDRLNTEAFF. Using reference TRBV28 and TRBJ1-1 for the parts outside the CDR3, the full variable domain is DVKVTQSSRYLVKRTGEKVFLECVQDMDHENMFWYRQDPGLGLRLIYFSYDVKMKEKGDIPEGYSVSREKKERFSLILESASTNQTSMYLCASSPGDRLNTEAFFGQGTRLTVV.

The J gene is TRBJ2-3, the V gene TRBV12-3 or TRBV12-4, with 8 bases matching TRBD2. With 6 bases clipped from V and 11 bases from J, the junction kept 7 bases outside the gene matches. The CDR3 extends over 12 amino acids. The CDR3 sequence is CASSPQAGVQYF. The CDR3 nucleotides are TGTGCCAGCAGCCCCCAAGCGGGGGTGCAGTATTTT.

The chain links TRBV7-9 to TRBJ1-6; TRBD1 is a possible D gene (5 bases). The germline gives CDR1 SEHNR, CDR2 FQNEAQ (reference sequence). The CDR3 length is 14 residues. The V end was cut by 1 base, the J end by 7 bases, with 8 bases between. CDR3: CASSLERQNSPLHF. CDR3 sequence (DNA): TGTGCCAGCAGCTTAGAGAGACAGAATTCACCCCTCCACTTT.

The rearrangement links TRBV19 to TRBJ1-3; 7 nucleotides align to TRBD1. With V trimmed by 7 bases and J by 0 bases, 9 bases remained unmatched. The V gene's germline CDR1 is LNHDA and CDR2 SQIVND (reference sequence). The length of the CDR3 is 16 residues. For the CDR3, the DNA is TGTGCCAGTACCCCTCGGGGACAGATCTCTGGAAACACCATATATTTT. Protein: CASTPRGQISGNTIYF.

This chain uses TRBV7-2 with TRBJ2-5; TRBD1 might be the D (5 bases). Germline CDR1 SGHTA, CDR2 FQGNSA. The CDR3 contains 16 residues. V lost 6 bases and J 2 bases, leaving 19 bases between the germline ends. CDR3: CASSLNSLRGQETQYF. In DNA, the CDR3 is TGTGCCAGCAGTTTAAATTCACTAAGGGGACAAGAGACCCAGTACTTC.

The CDR3 nucleotides are TGTGCCTGGAGTGGGGGACTAGGGTCCTACAATGAGCAGTTCTTC. Its translation is CAWSGGLGSYNEQFF. The V call is TRBV30, the J call TRBJ2-1, with TRBD2 matching 8 bases. Germline V gene lookup returns CDR1 GTSNPN and CDR2 SVGIG (reference sequence). The CDR3 contains 15 residues. The V and J ends lost 1 base and 1 base, in that order; junction bases with no gene match: 3. Full variable domain (outside the CDR3, taken from reference TRBV30 and TRBJ2-1): SQTIHQWPATLVQPVGSPLSLECTVEGTSNPNLYWYRQAAGRGLQLLFYSVGIGQISSEVPQNLSASRPQDRQFILSSKKLLLSDSGFYLCAWSGGLGSYNEQFFGPGTRLTVL.

This sequence joins TRBV18 and TRBJ1-4; 8 nucleotides match TRBD1. Germline CDR1 KGHSH, CDR2 LQKENI. Losses at the gene ends were 3 bases for V and 3 bases for J; bases not matched to a gene: 0. CDR3 length: 14 amino acids. The CDR3 protein is CASSPGQANEKLFF. In nucleotides, the CDR3 is TGTGCCAGCTCACCGGGACAGGCTAATGAAAAACTGTTTTTT. The entire variable domain, with the rest obtained from reference TRBV18 and TRBJ1-4, is as follows: NAGVMQNPRHLVRRRGQEARLRCSPMKGHSHVYWYRQLPEEGLKFMVYLQKENIIDESGMPKERFSAEFPKEGPSILRIQQVVRGDSAAYFCASSPGQANEKLFFGSGTQLSVL.